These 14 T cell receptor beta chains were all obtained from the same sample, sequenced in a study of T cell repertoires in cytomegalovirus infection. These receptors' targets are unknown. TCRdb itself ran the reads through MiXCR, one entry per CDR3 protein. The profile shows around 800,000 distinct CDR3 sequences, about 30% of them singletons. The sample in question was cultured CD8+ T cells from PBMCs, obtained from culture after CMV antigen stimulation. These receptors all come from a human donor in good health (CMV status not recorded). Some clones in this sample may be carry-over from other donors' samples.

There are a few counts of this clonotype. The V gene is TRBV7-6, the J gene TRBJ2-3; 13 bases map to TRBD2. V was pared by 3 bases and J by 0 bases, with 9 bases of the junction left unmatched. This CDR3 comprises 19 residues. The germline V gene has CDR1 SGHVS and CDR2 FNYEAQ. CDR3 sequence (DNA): TGTGCCAGCAGCTTCGGGGTACTAGCGGGGGGGCCTAGCACAGATACGCAGTATTTT. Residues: CASSFGVLAGGPSTDTQYF.

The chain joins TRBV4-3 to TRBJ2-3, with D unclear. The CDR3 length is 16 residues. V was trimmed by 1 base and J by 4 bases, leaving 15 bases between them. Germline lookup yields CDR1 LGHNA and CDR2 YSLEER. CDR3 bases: TGCGCCAGCAGCCAAGTTCTAGACTCCTCGGCAGATACGCAGTATTTT. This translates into CASSQVLDSSADTQYF.

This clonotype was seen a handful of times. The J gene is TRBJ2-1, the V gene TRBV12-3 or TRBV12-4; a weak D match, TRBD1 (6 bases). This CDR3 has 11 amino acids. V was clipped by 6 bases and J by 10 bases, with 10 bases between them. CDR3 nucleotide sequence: TGTGCCAGCAGGGTACAGGGAGAGCAGTTCTTC. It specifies CASRVQGEQFF.

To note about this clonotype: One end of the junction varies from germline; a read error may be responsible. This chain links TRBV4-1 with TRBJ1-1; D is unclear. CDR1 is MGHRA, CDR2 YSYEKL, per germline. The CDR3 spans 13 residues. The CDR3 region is CASSQAWNSEAFF. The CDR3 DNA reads TGCGCCAGCAGCCAAGCGTGGAACAGTGAAGCTTTCTTT.

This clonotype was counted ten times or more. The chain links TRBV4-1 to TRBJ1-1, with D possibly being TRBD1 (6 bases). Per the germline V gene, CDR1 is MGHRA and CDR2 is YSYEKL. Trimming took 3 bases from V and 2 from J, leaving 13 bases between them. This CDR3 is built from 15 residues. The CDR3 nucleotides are TGCGCCAGCAGCCAGGGGGGCCTATCAAACACTGAAGCTTTCTTT. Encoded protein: CASSQGGLSNTEAFF.

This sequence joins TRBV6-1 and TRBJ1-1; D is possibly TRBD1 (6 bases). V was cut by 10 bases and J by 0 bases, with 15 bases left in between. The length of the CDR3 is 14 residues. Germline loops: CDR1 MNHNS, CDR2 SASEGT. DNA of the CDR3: TGTGCCACCCACAGGGTAGAGCTGAACACTGAAGCTTTCTTT. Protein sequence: CATHRVELNTEAFF.

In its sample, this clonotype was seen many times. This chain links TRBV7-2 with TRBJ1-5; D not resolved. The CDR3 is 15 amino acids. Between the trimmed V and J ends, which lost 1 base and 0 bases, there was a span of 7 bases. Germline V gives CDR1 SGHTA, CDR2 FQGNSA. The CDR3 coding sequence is TGTGCCAGCAGCTTAGGAGGTAGTAGCAATCAGCCCCAGCATTTT. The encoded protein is CASSLGGSSNQPQHF.

Here the CDR3 reads CASSLSPYDRSYEQYF. DNA for the CDR3: TGTGCCAGCAGCTTATCCCCCTACGACAGGTCTTACGAGCAGTACTTC. The chain couples TRBV7-8 to TRBJ2-7; tentative D call: TRBD1 (6 bases). The germline V and J ends were trimmed by 2 bases and 4 bases, with 18 bases remaining between them. This CDR3 comprises 16 residues. The germline V gene has CDR1 SGHVS and CDR2 FQNEAQ.

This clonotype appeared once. The CDR3 DNA reads as TGTGCCAGCAGTGAAGTGTATGGGACTTCGGTAGAGCAGTACTTC. Translating gives CASSEVYGTSVEQYF. The chain recombines TRBV6-1 with TRBJ2-7; D possibly corresponds to TRBD2 (6 bases). This CDR3 has 15 amino acids. From germline, CDR1 is MNHNS and CDR2 SASEGT. V lost 1 base and J lost 7, with 17 bases in between.

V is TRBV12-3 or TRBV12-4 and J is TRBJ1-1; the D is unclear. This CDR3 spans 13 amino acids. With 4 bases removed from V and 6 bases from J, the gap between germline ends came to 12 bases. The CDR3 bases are TGTGCCAGCAGTTATACCTCCAAGGCTGAAGCTTTCTTT. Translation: CASSYTSKAEAFF.

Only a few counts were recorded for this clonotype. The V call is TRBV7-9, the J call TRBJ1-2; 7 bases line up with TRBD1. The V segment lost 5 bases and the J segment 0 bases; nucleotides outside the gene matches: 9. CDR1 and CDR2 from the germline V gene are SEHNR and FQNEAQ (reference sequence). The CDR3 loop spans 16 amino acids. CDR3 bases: TGTGCCAGCAGCCAGCCCCGGGACAGCCCTAACTATGGCTACACCTTC. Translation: CASSQPRDSPNYGYTF.

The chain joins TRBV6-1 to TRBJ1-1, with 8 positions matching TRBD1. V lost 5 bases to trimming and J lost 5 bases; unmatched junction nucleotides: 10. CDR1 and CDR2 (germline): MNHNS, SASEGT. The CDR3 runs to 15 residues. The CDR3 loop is CASSFQGAWETEAFF. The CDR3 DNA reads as TGTGCCAGCAGTTTTCAGGGGGCATGGGAAACTGAAGCTTTCTTT.

CDR3 nucleotides: TGTGCCAGCAGTTTCCAGGGAGTCATGAACACTGAAGCTTTCTTT. Protein product: CASSFQGVMNTEAFF. This rearrangement joins TRBV27 to TRBJ1-1; TRBD1 might be the D (5 bases). The V and J ends lost 3 bases and 0 bases respectively, with 11 bases between them. This CDR3 has 15 residues. Germline V lookup: CDR1 MNHEY, CDR2 SMNVEV (reference sequence).

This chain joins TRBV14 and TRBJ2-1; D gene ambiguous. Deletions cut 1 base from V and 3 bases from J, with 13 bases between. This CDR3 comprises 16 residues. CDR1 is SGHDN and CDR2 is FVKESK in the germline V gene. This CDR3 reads CASSQAFGLGYNEQFF. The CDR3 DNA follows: TGTGCCAGCAGCCAAGCTTTTGGGTTGGGCTACAATGAGCAGTTCTTC.